This TCR beta chain appears in the sequencing data of a study of blood T cell repertoires in COVID-19. Turning to the study itself: Donors in the United States, Italy and Spain gave samples during acute or convalescent COVID-19. PBMCs, B-cell-depleted T cells, or T cells provided the cDNA or gDNA that made up the material.

The CDR3 covers 12 residues. V was shortened by 9 bases and J by 0 bases, with 8 bases between the two germline ends. CDR1 SGHVS and CDR2 FQNEAQ come from the germline V gene. How the authors handled the data: Estimation of nucleated cell counts relied on the amplification of reference gene primers. The repertoire was sequenced with immunoSEQ multiplex PCR; TCRdb's copy has only in-frame clones and lacks some. From that table come the V and J calls and clone size; the DNA was used to work out D and trimming. The profile shows tens of thousands of clones, 70% to 85% of them singletons. Sequenced sample: peripheral blood. V usage is TRBV7-8 and J usage is TRBJ2-5, with D tentatively TRBD1 (6 bases). The TCR comes from a woman older than 75 with acute or convalescent COVID-19. As DNA, the CDR3 is TGTGCCAGTAACAGGGACCAAGAGACCCAGTACTTC. Its translation is CASNRDQETQYF.